This T cell receptor beta chain was retrieved from a study of blood T cells in healthy people across ages. Study observations and caveats: Across the age range, TCR beta diversity per million T cells fell in a roughly linear way.

In terms of origin and age, donors were healthy Caucasian individuals from Russia aged roughly 6 to 95. A minimum of 5.5 micrograms of total RNA was extracted per sample. A second PCR of 7 to 11 cycles used a sample-barcoded 5' primer and a J-beta primer mix. From the 5' RACE reads, TCRdb called clonotypes with MiXCR, one entry per CDR3 protein. This table holds some 760,000 distinct CDR3 sequences, roughly 25% found once. This clonotype was seen a handful of times. As yet, its antigen is unknown. The same sample was also studied in work on T cells of mothers and their children. That work contributes: T cell clones that were persistent and microchimeric went undetected.

Sequencing input: blood. This TCR derives from a boy between 10 and 17 years old in good health.

This chain's CDR3 is CAISEPTGTTEQYF. CDR3 coding DNA: TGTGCCATCAGTGAGCCAACCGGGACAACCGAGCAGTACTTC. The V call is TRBV10-3, the J call TRBJ2-7; a weak D match, TRBD1 (6 bases). CDR1 and CDR2 from the germline V gene are ENHRY and SYGVKD. The ends were cut back, 2 bases at V and 6 bases at J, with 14 bases in the middle. This CDR3 region has 14 residues.